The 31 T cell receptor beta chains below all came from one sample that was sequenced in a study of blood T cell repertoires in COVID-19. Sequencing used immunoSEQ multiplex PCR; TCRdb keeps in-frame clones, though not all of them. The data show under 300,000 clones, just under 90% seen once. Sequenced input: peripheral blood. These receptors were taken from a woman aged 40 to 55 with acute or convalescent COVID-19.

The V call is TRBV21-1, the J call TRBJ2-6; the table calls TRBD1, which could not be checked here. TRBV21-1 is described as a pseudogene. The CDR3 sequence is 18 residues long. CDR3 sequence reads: CASIRPGQGHSGANVLTF. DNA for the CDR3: TGTGCCAGCATCAGACCCGGACAGGGTCACTCTGGGGCCAACGTCCTGACTTTC.

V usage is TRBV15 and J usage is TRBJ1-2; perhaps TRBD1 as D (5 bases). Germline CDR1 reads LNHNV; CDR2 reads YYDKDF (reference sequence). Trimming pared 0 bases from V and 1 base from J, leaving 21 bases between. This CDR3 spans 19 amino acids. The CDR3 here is CATSRDSPGPGFINYGYTF. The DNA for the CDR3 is TGTGCCACCAGCAGAGATAGTCCAGGGCCCGGGTTTATTAACTATGGCTACACCTTC.

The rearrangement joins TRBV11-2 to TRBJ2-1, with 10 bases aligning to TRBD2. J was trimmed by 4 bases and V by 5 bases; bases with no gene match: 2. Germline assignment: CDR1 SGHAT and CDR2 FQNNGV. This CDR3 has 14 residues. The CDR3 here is CASSERGGYNEQFF. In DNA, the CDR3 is TGTGCCAGCAGCGAGCGGGGGGGTTACAATGAGCAGTTCTTC.

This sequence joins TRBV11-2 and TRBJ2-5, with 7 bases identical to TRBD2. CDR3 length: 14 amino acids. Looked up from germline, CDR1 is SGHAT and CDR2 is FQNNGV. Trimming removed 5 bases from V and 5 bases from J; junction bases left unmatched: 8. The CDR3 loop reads CASSPGGGKETQYF. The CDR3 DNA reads TGTGCCAGCAGCCCGGGCGGGGGTAAGGAGACCCAGTACTTC.

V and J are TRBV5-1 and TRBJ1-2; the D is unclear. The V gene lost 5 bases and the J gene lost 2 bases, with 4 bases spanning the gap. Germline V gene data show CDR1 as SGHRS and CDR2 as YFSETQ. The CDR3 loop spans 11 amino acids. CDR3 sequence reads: CASSTNYGYTF. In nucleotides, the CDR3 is TGCGCCAGCAGTACAAACTATGGCTACACCTTC.

CDR3 nucleotide sequence: TGTGCCAGCAGCGTAGGGGGGGGCGAGCAGTACGTC. This sequence encodes CASSVGGGEQYV. V gene TRBV6-6 combines with J gene TRBJ2-7; maybe TRBD2 (7 bases). Germline assignment: CDR1 MNHNY and CDR2 SVGAGI (reference sequence). V gave up 6 bases and J gave up 6 bases, with 12 bases separating them. The CDR3 contains 12 residues.

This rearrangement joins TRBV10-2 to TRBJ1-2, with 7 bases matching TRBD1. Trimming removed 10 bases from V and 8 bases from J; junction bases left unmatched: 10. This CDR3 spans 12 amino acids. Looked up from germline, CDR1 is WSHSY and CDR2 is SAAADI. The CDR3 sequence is CATETGSLGYTF. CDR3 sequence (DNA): TGCGCCACCGAGACAGGGTCCTTGGGCTACACCTTC.

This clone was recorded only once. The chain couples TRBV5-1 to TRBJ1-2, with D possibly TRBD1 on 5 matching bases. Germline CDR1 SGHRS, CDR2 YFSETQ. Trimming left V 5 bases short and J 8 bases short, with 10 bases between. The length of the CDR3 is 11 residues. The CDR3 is CASSGAYGYTF. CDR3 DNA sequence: TGCGCCAGCAGTGGGGCCTACGGCTACACCTTC.

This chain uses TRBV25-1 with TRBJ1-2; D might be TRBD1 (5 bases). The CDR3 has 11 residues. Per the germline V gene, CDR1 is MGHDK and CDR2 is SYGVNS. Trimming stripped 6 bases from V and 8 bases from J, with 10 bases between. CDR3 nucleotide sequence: TGTGCCAGCAGAGACCGGGGGGGCTACACCTTC. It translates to CASRDRGGYTF.

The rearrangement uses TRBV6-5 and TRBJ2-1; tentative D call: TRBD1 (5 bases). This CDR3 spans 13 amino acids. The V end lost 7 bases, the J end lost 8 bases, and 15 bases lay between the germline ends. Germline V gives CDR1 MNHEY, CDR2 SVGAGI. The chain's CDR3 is CASIPSQGDEQFF. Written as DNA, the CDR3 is TGTGCCAGCATTCCCTCCCAGGGTGATGAGCAGTTCTTC.

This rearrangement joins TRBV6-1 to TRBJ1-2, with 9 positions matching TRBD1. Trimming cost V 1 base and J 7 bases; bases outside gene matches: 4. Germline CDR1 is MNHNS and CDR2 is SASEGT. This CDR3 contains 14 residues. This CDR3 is CASSEGTGDAGYTF. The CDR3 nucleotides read TGTGCCAGCAGTGAAGGGACAGGGGATGCTGGCTACACCTTC.

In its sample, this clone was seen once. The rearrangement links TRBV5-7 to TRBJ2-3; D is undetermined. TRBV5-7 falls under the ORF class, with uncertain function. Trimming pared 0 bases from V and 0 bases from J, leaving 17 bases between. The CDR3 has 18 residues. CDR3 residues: CASSLEPWSSSSTDTQYF. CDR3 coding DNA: TGTGCCAGCAGCTTGGAGCCCTGGTCCTCTTCTAGCACAGATACGCAGTATTTT.

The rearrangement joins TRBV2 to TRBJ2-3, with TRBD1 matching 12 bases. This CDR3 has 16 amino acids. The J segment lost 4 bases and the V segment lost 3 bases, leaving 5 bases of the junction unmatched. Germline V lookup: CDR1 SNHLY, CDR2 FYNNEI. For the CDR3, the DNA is TGTGCCAGCAGTGATGGGACAGGGGGCATCTCAGATACGCAGTATTTT. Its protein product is CASSDGTGGISDTQYF.

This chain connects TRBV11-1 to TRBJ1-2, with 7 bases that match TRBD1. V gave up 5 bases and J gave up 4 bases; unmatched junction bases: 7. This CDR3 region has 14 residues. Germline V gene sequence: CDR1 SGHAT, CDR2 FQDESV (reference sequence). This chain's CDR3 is CASSPRTGLYGYTF. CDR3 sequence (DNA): TGTGCCAGCAGCCCAAGGACAGGCCTCTATGGCTACACCTTC.

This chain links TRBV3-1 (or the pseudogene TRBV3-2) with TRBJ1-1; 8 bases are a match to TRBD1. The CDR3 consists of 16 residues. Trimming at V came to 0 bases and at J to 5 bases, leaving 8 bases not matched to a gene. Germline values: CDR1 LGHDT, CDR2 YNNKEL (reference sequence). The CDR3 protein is CASSQDFGRGQTEAFF. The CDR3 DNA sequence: TGTGCCAGCAGCCAAGATTTTGGCAGGGGGCAGACTGAAGCTTTCTTT.

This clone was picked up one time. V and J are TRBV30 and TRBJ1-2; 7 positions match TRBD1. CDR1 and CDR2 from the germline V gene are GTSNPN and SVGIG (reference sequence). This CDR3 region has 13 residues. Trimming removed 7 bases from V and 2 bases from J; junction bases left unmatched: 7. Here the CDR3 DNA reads TGTGCCTCCACAGCGGACAGGAACTATGGCTACACCTTC. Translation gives CASTADRNYGYTF. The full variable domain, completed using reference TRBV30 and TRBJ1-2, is SQTIHQWPATLVQPVGSPLSLECTVEGTSNPNLYWYRQAAGRGLQLLFYSVGIGQISSEVPQNLSASRPQDRQFILSSKKLLLSDSGFYLCASTADRNYGYTFGSGTRLTVV.

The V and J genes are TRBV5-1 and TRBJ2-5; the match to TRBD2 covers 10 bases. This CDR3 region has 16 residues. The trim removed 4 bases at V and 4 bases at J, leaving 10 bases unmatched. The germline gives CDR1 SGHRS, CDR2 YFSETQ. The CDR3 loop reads CASSRVGSGGLETQYF. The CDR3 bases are TGCGCCAGCAGCCGGGTTGGTAGCGGGGGGTTAGAGACCCAGTACTTC.

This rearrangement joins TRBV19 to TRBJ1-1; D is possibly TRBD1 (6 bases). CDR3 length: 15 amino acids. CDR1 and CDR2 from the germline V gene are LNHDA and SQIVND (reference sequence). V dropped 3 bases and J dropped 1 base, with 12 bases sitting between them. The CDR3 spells CASSIPSTGNTEAFF. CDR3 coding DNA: TGTGCCAGTAGTATCCCCTCGACAGGGAACACTGAAGCTTTCTTT.

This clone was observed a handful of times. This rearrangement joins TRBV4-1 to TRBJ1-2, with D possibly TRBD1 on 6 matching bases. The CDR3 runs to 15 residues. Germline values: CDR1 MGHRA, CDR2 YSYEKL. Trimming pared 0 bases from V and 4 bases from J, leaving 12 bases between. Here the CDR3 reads CASSQDPGVGYGYTF. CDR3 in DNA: TGCGCCAGCAGCCAAGATCCAGGGGTGGGCTATGGCTACACCTTC.

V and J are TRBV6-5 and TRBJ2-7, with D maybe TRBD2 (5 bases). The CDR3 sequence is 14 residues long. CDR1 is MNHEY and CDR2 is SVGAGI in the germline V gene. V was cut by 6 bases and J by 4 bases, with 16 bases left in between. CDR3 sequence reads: CASRSITRAYEQYV. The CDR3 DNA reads TGTGCCAGCAGGTCTATAACGAGGGCTTACGAGCAGTACGTC.

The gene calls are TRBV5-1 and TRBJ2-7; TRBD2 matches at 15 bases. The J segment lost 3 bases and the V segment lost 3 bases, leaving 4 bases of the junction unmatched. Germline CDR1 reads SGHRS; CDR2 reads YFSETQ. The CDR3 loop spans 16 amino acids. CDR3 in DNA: TGCGCCAGCAGCTATGGACTAGCGGGGGGGGACTACGAGCAGTACGTC. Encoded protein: CASSYGLAGGDYEQYV.

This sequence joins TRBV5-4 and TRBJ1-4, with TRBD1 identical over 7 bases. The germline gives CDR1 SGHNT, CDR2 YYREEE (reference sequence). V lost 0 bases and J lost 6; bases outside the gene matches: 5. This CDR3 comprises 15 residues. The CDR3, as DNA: TGTGCCAGCAGCTTGGGCGCGGGGACAGATGAAAAACTGTTTTTT. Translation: CASSLGAGTDEKLFF. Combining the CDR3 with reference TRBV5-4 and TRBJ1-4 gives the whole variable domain ETGVTQSPTHLIKTRGQQVTLRCSSQSGHNTVSWYQQALGQGPQFIFQYYREEENGRGNFPPRFSGLQFPNYSSELNVNALELDDSALYLCASSLGAGTDEKLFFGSGTQLSVL.

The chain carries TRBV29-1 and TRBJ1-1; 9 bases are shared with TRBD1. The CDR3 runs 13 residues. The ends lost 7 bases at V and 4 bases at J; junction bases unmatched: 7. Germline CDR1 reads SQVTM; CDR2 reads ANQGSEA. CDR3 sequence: CSARTGGSTEAFF. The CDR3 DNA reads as TGCAGCGCTAGAACAGGGGGCAGCACTGAAGCTTTCTTT.

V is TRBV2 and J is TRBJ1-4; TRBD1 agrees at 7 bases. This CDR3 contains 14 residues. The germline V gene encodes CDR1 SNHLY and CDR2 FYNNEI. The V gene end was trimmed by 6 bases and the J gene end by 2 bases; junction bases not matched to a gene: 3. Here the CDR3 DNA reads TGTGCCAGCAGGGCAGGGGGGACTAATGAAAAACTGTTTTTT. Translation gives CASRAGGTNEKLFF.

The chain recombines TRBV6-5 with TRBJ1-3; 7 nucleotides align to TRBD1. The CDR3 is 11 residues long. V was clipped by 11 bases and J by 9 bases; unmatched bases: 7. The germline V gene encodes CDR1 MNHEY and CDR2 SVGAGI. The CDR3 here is CASSQGGTIYF. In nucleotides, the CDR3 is TGTGCCTCAAGCCAGGGGGGCACCATATATTTT.

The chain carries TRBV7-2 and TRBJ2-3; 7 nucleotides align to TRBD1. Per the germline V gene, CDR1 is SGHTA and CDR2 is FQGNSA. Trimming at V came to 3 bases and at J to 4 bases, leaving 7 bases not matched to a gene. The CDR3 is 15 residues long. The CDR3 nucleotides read TGTGCCAGCAGCTTTACAGGGGAGAGCGCAGATACGCAGTATTTT. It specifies CASSFTGESADTQYF.

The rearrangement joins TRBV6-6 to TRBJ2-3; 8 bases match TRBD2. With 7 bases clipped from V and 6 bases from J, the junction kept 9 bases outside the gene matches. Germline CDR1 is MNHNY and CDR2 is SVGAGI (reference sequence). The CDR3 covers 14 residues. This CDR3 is CASTRGLVRDTQYF. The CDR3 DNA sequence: TGTGCCAGCACCAGGGGACTAGTACGCGATACGCAGTATTTT.

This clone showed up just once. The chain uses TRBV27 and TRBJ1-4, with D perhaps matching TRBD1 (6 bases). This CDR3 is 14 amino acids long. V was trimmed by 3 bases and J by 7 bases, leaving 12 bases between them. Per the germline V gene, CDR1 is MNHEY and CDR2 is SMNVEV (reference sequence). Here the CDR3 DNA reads TGTGCCAGCAGTTTCTCAGGGGCTAGTGAAAAACTGTTTTTT. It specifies CASSFSGASEKLFF.

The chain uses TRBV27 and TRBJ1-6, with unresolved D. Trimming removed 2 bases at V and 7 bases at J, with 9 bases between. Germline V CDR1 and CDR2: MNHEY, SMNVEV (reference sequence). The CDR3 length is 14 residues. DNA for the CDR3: TGTGCCAGCAGTTTAGGGCAGTCCAATTCACCCCTCCACTTT. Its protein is CASSLGQSNSPLHF.

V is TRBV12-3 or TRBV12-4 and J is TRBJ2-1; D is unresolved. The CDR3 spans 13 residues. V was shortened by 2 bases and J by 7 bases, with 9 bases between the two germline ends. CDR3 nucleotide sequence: TGTGCCAGCAGTTTATTTTCTAGGAATGAGCAGTTCTTC. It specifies CASSLFSRNEQFF.

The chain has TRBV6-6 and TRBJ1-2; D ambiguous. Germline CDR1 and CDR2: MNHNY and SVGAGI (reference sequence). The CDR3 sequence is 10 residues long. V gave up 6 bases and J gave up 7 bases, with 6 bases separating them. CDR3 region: CASRSSGYTF. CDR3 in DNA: TGTGCCAGCAGGAGCTCTGGCTACACCTTC.